This T cell receptor (beta chain) was obtained from a study of T cell responses to AZD1222 COVID-19 vaccine. The table came from immunoSEQ multiplex PCR; TCRdb's copy has only in-frame clones and leaves some out. The table lists under 150,000 clones, 85% to 95% of them singletons, with under 3.5% in the top ten. Comments on this clone: Its antigen remains unknown.

Study-level findings and limits: Distributed over spike, vaccine-associated CD4 TCRs predominated at 160-218 and 743-854.

This CDR3 is 14 amino acids long. Deletions cut 2 bases from V and 10 bases from J, with 14 bases between. CDR1 and CDR2 from the germline V gene are SEHNR and FQNEAQ (reference sequence). The sample consisted of peripheral blood, taken on day 0 of AZD1222 vaccination. The chain is built from TRBV7-9 and TRBJ2-2, with D perhaps TRBD1 or TRBD2 (5 bases each). The TCR comes from an adult in good health. The CDR3 DNA is TGTGCCAGCAGCTTACCCTCGGGGCCCGAGGAGCTGTTTTTT. It yields the protein CASSLPSGPEELFF.